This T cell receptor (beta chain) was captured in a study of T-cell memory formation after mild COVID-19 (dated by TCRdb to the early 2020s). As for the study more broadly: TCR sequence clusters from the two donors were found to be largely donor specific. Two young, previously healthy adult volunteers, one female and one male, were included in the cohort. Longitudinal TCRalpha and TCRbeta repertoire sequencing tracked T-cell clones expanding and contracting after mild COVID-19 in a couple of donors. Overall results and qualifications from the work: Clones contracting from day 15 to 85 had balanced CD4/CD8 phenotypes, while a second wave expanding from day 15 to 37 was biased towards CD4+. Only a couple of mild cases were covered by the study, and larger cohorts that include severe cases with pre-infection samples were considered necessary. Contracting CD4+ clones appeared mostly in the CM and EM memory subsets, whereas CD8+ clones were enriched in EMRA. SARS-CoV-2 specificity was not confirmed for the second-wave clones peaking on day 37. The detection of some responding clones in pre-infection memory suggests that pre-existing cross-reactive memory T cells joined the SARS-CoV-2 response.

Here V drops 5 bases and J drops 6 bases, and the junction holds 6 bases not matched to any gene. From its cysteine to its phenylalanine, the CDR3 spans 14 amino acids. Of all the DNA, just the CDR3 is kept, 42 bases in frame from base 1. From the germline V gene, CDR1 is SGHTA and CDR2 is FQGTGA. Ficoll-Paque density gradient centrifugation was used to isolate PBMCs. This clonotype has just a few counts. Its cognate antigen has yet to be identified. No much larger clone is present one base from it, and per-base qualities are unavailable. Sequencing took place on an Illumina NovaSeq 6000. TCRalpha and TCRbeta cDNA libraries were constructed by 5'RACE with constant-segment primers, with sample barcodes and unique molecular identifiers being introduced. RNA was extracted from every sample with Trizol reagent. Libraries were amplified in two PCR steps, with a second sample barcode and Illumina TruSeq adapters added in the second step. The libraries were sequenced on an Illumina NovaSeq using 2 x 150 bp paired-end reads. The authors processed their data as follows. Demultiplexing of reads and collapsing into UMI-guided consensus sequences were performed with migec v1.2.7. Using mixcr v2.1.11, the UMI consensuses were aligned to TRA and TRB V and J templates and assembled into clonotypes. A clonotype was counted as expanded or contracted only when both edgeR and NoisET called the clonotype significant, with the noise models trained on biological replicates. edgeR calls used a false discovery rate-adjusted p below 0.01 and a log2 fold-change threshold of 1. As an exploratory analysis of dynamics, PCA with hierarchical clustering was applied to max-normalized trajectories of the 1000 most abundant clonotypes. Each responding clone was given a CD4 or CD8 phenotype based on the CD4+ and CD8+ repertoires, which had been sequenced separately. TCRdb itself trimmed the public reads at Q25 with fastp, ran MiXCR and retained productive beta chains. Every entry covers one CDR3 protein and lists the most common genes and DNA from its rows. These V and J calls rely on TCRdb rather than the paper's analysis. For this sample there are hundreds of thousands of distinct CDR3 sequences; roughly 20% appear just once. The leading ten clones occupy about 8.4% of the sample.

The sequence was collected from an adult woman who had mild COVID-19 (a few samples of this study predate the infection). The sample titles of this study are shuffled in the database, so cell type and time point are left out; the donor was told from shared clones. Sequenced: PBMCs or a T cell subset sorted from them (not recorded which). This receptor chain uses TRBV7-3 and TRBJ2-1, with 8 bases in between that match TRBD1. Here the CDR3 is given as CASSQNGQGNEQFF. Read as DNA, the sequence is TGTGCCAGCAGCCAGAACGGACAGGGCAATGAGCAGTTCTTC.